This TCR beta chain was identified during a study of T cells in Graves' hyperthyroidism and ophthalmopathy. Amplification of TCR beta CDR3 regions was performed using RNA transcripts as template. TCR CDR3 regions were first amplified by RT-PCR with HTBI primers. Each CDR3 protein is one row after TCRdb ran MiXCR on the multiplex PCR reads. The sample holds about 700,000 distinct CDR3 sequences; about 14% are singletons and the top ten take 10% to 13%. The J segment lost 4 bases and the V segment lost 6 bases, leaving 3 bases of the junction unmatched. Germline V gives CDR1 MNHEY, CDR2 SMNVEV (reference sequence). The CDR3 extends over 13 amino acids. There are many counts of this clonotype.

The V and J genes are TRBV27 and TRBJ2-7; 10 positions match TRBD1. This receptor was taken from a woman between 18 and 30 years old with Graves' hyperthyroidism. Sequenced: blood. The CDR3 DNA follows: TGTGCCAGCAGCAAGGACAGGGGGTACGAGCAGTACTTC. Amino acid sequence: CASSKDRGYEQYF.